This T cell receptor (beta chain) stems from a study of blood T cell repertoires in COVID-19. Study-level information: The cDNA or gDNA used as material had been derived from T cells, B-cell-depleted T cells, or PBMCs.

Authors' analysis steps: Amplification of reference gene primers was used by the study to estimate nucleated cell counts. The method was immunoSEQ multiplex PCR; TCRdb's version includes in-frame clones alone and lacks a portion of them. D and trimming come from the DNA, and the V and J calls and clone size come from that table. The sample includes approximately 200,000 clones, around 88% of them seen just once. Residents of approximately 25 US areas, aged about 18 to 89 years, made up the participants. The V and J ends lost 6 bases and 8 bases respectively, with 16 bases between them. Germline CDR1 reads SNHLY; CDR2 reads FYNNEI. The CDR3 length is 13 residues.

Sample: PBMCs or T cells enriched from blood (not recorded which). The V call is TRBV2, the J call TRBJ1-2, with D possibly being TRBD1 (6 bases). The sequence was obtained from a woman in her thirties who had been exposed to COVID-19. The CDR3 loop is CASRQGIMSGYTF. The CDR3 coding sequence is TGTGCCAGCAGACAGGGTATTATGAGCGGCTACACCTTC.